This T cell receptor (beta chain) was captured by sequencing in a study of blood T cell repertoires in COVID-19. Overall study context: From the United States, Italy and Spain came samples of acute and convalescent COVID-19. PBMCs, B-cell-depleted T cells, or T cells provided the cDNA or gDNA that made up the material.

Data came from immunoSEQ multiplex PCR; TCRdb stores just in-frame clones and leaves some out. In the table there are under 150,000 clones, 83% of which are singletons. V was clipped by 4 bases and J by 2 bases; unmatched bases: 4. Per the germline V gene, CDR1 is SGHRS and CDR2 is YFSETQ. CDR3 length: 15 amino acids. The clonotype comes from an elderly man with active or convalescent COVID-19. The material sequenced was peripheral blood. The chain employs TRBV5-1 and TRBJ1-5; TRBD1 agrees at 9 bases. The CDR3 spells CASSPGQGGNQPQHF. CDR3 nucleotides: TGCGCCAGCAGCCCGGGACAGGGAGGCAATCAGCCCCAGCATTTT. The entire variable domain, with the rest obtained from reference TRBV5-1 and TRBJ1-5, is as follows: KAGVTQTPRYLIKTRGQQVTLSCSPISGHRSVSWYQQTPGQGLQFLFEYFSETQRNKGNFPGRFSGRQFSNSRSEMNVSTLELGDSALYLCASSPGQGGNQPQHFGDGTRLSIL.